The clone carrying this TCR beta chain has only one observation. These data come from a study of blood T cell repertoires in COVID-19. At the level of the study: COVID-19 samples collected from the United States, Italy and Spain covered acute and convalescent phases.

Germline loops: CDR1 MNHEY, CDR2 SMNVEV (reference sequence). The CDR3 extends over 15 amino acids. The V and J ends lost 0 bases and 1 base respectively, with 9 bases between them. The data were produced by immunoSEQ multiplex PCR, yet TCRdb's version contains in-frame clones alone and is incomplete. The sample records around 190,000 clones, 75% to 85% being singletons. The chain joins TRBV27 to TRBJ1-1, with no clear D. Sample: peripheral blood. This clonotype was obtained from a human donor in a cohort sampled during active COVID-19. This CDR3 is CASSLSRVRNTEAFF. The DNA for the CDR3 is TGTGCCAGCAGTTTATCGAGGGTGAGGAACACTGAAGCTTTCTTT.